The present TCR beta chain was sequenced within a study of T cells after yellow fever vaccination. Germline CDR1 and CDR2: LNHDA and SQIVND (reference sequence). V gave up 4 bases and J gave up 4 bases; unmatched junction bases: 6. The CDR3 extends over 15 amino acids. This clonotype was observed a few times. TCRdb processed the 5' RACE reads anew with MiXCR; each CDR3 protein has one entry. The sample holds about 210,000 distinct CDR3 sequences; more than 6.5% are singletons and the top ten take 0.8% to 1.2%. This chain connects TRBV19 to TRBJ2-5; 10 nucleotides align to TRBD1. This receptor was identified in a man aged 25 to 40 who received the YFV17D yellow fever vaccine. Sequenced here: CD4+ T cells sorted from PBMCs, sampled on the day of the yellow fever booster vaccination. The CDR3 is CASSRSRTGGETQYF. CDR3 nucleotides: TGTGCCAGTAGTAGATCGCGGACAGGGGGAGAGACCCAGTACTTC.